This T cell receptor (beta chain) was captured in a study of cytomegalovirus exposure and HLA in healthy donors. Study-wide points: Most TCR sequences showed up rarely, but some public TCRs showed up in many donors. About 90% or about 30% of the time was how often most TCR beta V segments were productive, according to an earlier analysis.

Germline V gives CDR1 SSHAT, CDR2 FNYEAQ (reference sequence). The CDR3 runs to 14 residues. With regard to this clone: Its specificity is not known. At one boundary the junction diverges from the germline segment, which might be a read error.

Primers: 60 Vbeta forward and 13 Jbeta reverse. Generated by immunoSEQ multiplex PCR, the TCRdb table keeps only in-frame clones and is missing some. In the table there are a few hundred thousand clones, around 83% of which are singletons. The sample consisted of PBMCs. The chain is built from TRBV7-7 and TRBJ2-1; 7 nucleotides match TRBD2. The receptor was derived from a girl aged 10-17 years in good health and CMV-seronegative. The CDR3 protein is CASSLGTNYNEQFF. The CDR3 DNA reads TGTGCTAGCAGCTTAGGGACTAACTACAATGAGCAGTTCTTC.